The T cell receptor (beta chain) under discussion was sequenced for a study of T cell responses to AZD1222 COVID-19 vaccine. Study-wide findings and caveats: No repertoire was sampled before or during the peak T cell response, only after it. Across the whole spike, CD4 TCRs peaked at regions 160-218 and 743-854. At study baseline, merely five or six AZD1222 recipients were seropositive.

For this clone: The antigen is undetermined.

Sequencing was performed with immunoSEQ multiplex PCR; in TCRdb, only in-frame clones are kept and a portion is missing. The profile shows roughly 170,000 clones, 90% to 95% of them singletons. CDR1 and CDR2 from the germline V gene are MNHEY and SVGAGI. The V and J ends lost 2 bases and 0 bases, in that order; junction bases with no gene match: 3. The CDR3 extends over 16 amino acids. Material: peripheral blood, obtained on day 0 of AZD1222 vaccination. V usage is TRBV6-5 and J usage is TRBJ2-5, with 10 bases aligning to TRBD2. The sequence came from an adult in good health. CDR3 DNA: TGTGCCAGCAGTTACGGGACTAGCGCCCACCAAGAGACCCAGTACTTC. This codes for CASSYGTSAHQETQYF.